Sequencing of this T cell receptor beta chain was carried out in a study of tumor-infiltrating lymphocytes in primary liver carcinoma. cDNA specific to TCR beta was made from roughly 500 ng of total RNA, with a constant-region primer employed for priming. Libraries for TCR beta were built through three nested multiplex PCR rounds, which together made up a slightly modified ARM-PCR procedure. TRBV1-TRBV30 forward primers paired with a C-beta reverse primer were used in the first two PCR rounds, which ran roughly 9 cycles each. One entry per CDR3 protein results from TCRdb running MiXCR on the multiplex PCR reads. The sample shows about 64,000 distinct CDR3 sequences, about 65% of them seen only once. The V gene's germline CDR1 is ENHRY and CDR2 SYGVKD. This CDR3 spans 14 amino acids. This clonotype came up a few times. What it recognizes is unknown. A much more abundant neighbour one base away suggests this may be a read error.

General study results and limits: Paired tumor-adjacent and tumor-blood samples overlapped less than tumor region pairs did.

Investigators took RNA and DNA out together from approximately 22-30 mg of unsorted bulk tissue. Patients underwent resection of primary liver carcinoma. Sequencing was done on a sample of liver tumor tissue from sampling region 4. As to subset: tumor region T4, right-lateral pole. The chain joins TRBV10-3 to TRBJ2-1; TRBD2 matches 9 bases. This TCR was sampled from a middle-aged man with primary liver carcinoma and hepatitis B virus infection. The CDR3 bases are TGTGCCATCAGTTTAGCGGGAGTGAACAATGTGCAGTTCTTC. Translating it yields CAISLAGVNNVQFF.